This T cell receptor (beta chain) was recorded in a study of T cell repertoires in cytomegalovirus infection. TCRdb called the reads again in MiXCR, with one record for every CDR3 protein. The sample consists of about 50,000 distinct CDR3 sequences, 20% of them appearing once. V was clipped by 0 bases and J by 7 bases, with 19 bases between them. Germline V gene lookup returns CDR1 SGHTA and CDR2 FQGNSA. CDR3 size: 17 residues. Turning to this clonotype: Antigen specificity is unknown.

The chain is built from TRBV7-2 and TRBJ2-1; tentatively, D is TRBD2 (5 bases). This TCR derives from a human donor in good health (CMV status not recorded). Some clones in this sample may be carry-over from other donors' samples. This specimen consisted of CD8+ T cells from cultured PBMCs, obtained from culture after CMV antigen stimulation. CDR3 protein: CASSLAPWLASGNEQFF. The DNA for the CDR3 is TGTGCCAGCAGCTTAGCCCCGTGGCTAGCTTCGGGGAATGAGCAGTTCTTC.